These 13 T cell receptor beta chains originate from one sample sequenced in a study of T cell changes during pregnancy in multiple sclerosis. Sequenced by immunoSEQ multiplex PCR; TCRdb stores in-frame clones only, minus some. The sample contains tens of thousands of clones, approximately 94% of which appear only once. The sequenced sample was CD4+ T cells from peripheral blood mononuclear cells, obtained before pregnancy. The receptor source for this set is a female donor with multiple sclerosis, enrolled in a pregnancy study.

The V gene is TRBV7-2, the J gene TRBJ2-2, with D possibly matching TRBD1 (5 bases). The CDR3 is 16 amino acids. V gave up 6 bases and J gave up 7 bases, with 21 bases separating them. The germline gives CDR1 SGHTA, CDR2 FQGNSA. CDR3 DNA sequence: TGTGCCAGCAGTCAAAGGTGGCTAATCCAGGGCGGGGAGCTGTTTTTT. Its translation: CASSQRWLIQGGELFF.

The rearrangement joins TRBV19 to TRBJ1-2; D may be TRBD1 (6 bases). V shed 6 bases and J shed 5 bases, with 7 bases lying between them. Germline V gene sequence: CDR1 LNHDA, CDR2 SQIVND (reference sequence). The CDR3 spans 11 residues. DNA for the CDR3: TGTGCCAGTAGGCAGGGGTATGGCTACACCTTC. Amino acids: CASRQGYGYTF.

A remark on this clone: The same CDR3 is also encoded by other DNA sequences in this sample. In nucleotides, the CDR3 is TGCGCCAGCAGCTTAAGACAGGGAACTTTTGACTATGGCTACACCTTC. It codes for CASSLRQGTFDYGYTF. This rearrangement joins TRBV5-1 to TRBJ1-2, with 7 bases lining up with TRBD1. In germline, CDR1 is SGHRS, CDR2 YFSETQ. The CDR3 is made up of 16 amino acids. V dropped 2 bases and J dropped 3; count of bases not matched to a gene: 10.

This chain uses TRBV19 with TRBJ1-2; D remains unclear. Trimming removed 3 bases at V and 0 bases at J, with 8 bases between. CDR1 LNHDA and CDR2 SQIVND come from the germline V gene (reference sequence). The CDR3 has 14 residues. The CDR3 region has the DNA TGTGCCAGTAGTATTAGCGCCACTAACTATGGCTACACCTTC. This gives the protein CASSISATNYGYTF.

Here the CDR3 DNA reads TGTGCCAGCAGCTTCCCAGGGAAAACCACTGAAGCTTTCTTT. Protein product: CASSFPGKTTEAFF. The chain carries TRBV25-1 and TRBJ1-1; D perhaps matches TRBD1 (5 bases). CDR1 is MGHDK and CDR2 is SYGVNS in the germline V gene. With 6 bases removed from V and 4 bases from J, the gap between germline ends came to 15 bases. The CDR3 is made up of 14 amino acids.

The chain links TRBV6-1 to TRBJ2-2; weak D call: TRBD2 (6 bases). CDR1 and CDR2 (germline): MNHNS, SASEGT. V shed 5 bases and J shed 0 bases, with 7 bases lying between them. CDR3 length: 14 residues. The CDR3 DNA is TGTGCCAGCAGTAGCGGGTCGAACACCGGGGAGCTGTTTTTT. Amino acids: CASSSGSNTGELFF.

This clone was observed a few times. The same CDR3 is also encoded by other DNA sequences in this sample. The chain carries TRBV2 and TRBJ2-5; perhaps TRBD1 as D (6 bases). CDR3 length equals 15 residues. Germline assignment: CDR1 SNHLY and CDR2 FYNNEI. V lost 3 bases to trimming and J lost 0 bases, with 11 bases between them. For the CDR3, the DNA is TGTGCCAGCAGTGACAGGGGTTCGTACCAAGAGACCCAGTACTTC. Translation: CASSDRGSYQETQYF.

The chain combines TRBV19 with TRBJ2-4; 9 bases fit TRBD1. V shed 8 bases and J 3 bases; nucleotides not matched to a gene: 5. Germline lookup yields CDR1 LNHDA and CDR2 SQIVND (reference sequence). The CDR3 totals 14 residues. DNA for the CDR3: TGTGCCAGTCTGGACAGGGGAGGCAAAAACATTCAGTACTTC. Its protein is CASLDRGGKNIQYF.

The genes are TRBV5-1 and TRBJ2-2, with D uncertain. The V end was cut by 5 bases, the J end by 4 bases, with 9 bases between. The germline V gene has CDR1 SGHRS and CDR2 YFSETQ. The CDR3 covers 13 residues. The CDR3 coding sequence is TGCGCCAGCAGTTCCAAATTCACCGGGGAGCTGTTTTTT. The encoded protein is CASSSKFTGELFF.

The CDR3 coding sequence is TGTGCCAGCAGCTTATTTGGGACAGGGGGTTCTGGGGCCAACGTCCTGACTTTC. This translates into CASSLFGTGGSGANVLTF. The V call is TRBV13, the J call TRBJ2-6; 11 bases are a match to TRBD1. The CDR3 is 18 residues long. V lost 2 bases to trimming and J lost 1 base; unmatched junction nucleotides: 4. Germline CDR1 PRHDT, CDR2 FYEKMQ (reference sequence).

The chain employs TRBV5-5 and TRBJ2-7, with 10 bases identical to TRBD2. CDR1 and CDR2 from the germline V gene are SGHKS and YYEKEE (reference sequence). The CDR3 covers 15 residues. Unmatched junction bases numbered 0, after V lost 0 bases and J lost 0 bases. The CDR3 region is CASSLASGSSYEQYF. The CDR3 nucleotides read TGTGCCAGCAGCTTGGCTAGCGGGAGCTCCTACGAGCAGTACTTC.

The chain links TRBV7-2 to TRBJ2-7; no clear D. CDR1 is SGHTA and CDR2 is FQGNSA in the germline V gene. The CDR3 runs to 12 residues. Trimming took 3 bases from V and 6 from J, leaving 9 bases between them. CDR3 bases: TGTGCCAGCAGCTTCTGGGCAGCCGAGCAGTACTTC. Its translation is CASSFWAAEQYF.

This chain joins TRBV12-5 and TRBJ2-1, with 7 nucleotides matching TRBD2. J gave up 3 bases and V 0 bases, and 5 bases lay outside the gene matches. There are 16 residues in the CDR3. Germline V lookup: CDR1 LGHNT, CDR2 FRNRAP. The chain's CDR3 is CASGLVAGMGYNEQFF. CDR3 DNA sequence: TGTGCTAGTGGTTTGGTAGCGGGAATGGGCTACAATGAGCAGTTCTTC.